The T cell receptor beta chain under discussion was sequenced for a study of T cells in Graves' hyperthyroidism and ophthalmopathy. The CDR3 spans 13 residues. V gave up 1 base and J gave up 4 bases, with 7 bases separating them. Germline V gives CDR1 SGHVS, CDR2 FQNEAQ. RNA transcripts served as the template for amplifying TCR beta CDR3 regions. With the HTBI primer set, the TCR CDR3 went through a first round of RT-PCR. TCRdb re-called the multiplex PCR reads through MiXCR, storing one row per CDR3 protein. Seen here are 610,000 or so distinct CDR3 sequences, roughly 50% observed once, and the top ten hold around 7.7%. Ten or more counts support this clonotype.

This TCR came from a woman in her late teens or twenties with Graves' hyperthyroidism. This chain connects TRBV7-8 to TRBJ1-1, with D tentatively TRBD1 (5 bases). Sequencing used peripheral blood or thyroid tissue (not recorded which). The CDR3 DNA is TGTGCCAGCAGCTTAGGGGGCGGCACTGAAGCTTTCTTT. Protein sequence: CASSLGGGTEAFF.